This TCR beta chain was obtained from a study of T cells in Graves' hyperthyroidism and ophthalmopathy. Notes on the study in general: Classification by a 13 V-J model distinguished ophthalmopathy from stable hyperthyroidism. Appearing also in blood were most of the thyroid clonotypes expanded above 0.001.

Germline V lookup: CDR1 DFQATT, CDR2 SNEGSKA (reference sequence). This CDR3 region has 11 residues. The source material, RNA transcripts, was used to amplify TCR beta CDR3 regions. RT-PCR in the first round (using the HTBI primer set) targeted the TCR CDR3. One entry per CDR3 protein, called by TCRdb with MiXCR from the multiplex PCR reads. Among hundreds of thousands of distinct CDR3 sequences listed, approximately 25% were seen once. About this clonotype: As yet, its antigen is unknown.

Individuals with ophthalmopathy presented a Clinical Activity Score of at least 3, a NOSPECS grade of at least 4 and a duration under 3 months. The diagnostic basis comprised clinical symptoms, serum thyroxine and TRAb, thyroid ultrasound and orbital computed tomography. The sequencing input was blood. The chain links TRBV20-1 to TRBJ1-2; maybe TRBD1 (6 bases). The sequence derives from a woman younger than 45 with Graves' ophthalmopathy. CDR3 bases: TGCCTCGCGGCAGGGGAAGGTGGCTACACCTTC. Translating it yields CLAAGEGGYTF.